These 17 T cell receptor beta chains were sequenced from one sample in a study of blood T cell repertoires in COVID-19. Clones were read by immunoSEQ multiplex PCR, and TCRdb kept only the in-frame ones, dropping some. The sample has about 220,000 clones; 75% to 85% are singletons. Sequenced sample: peripheral blood. All receptors come from a man aged 50 or older with active or convalescent COVID-19.

This chain connects TRBV29-1 to TRBJ2-1; 8 nucleotides agree with TRBD2. With V trimmed by 6 bases and J by 2 bases, 9 bases remained unmatched. The germline gives CDR1 SQVTM, CDR2 ANQGSEA. The CDR3 sequence is 15 residues long. CDR3 coding DNA: TGCAGCGTCGGAAGAGCGGGAGCAACCTACAATGAGCAGTTCTTC. Translated, it gives CSVGRAGATYNEQFF.

The V call is TRBV7-9, the J call TRBJ1-3; 7 nucleotides line up with TRBD1. After removal of 5 bases from V and 2 bases from J, the junction contained 3 bases not matched to a gene. The germline V gene has CDR1 SEHNR and CDR2 FQNEAQ (reference sequence). The CDR3 is 14 amino acids. The CDR3 protein is CASSPTGAGNTIYF. In nucleotides, the CDR3 is TGTGCCAGCAGCCCTACAGGGGCTGGAAACACCATATATTTT.

The genes are TRBV7-2 and TRBJ2-4; 7 bases are a match to TRBD2. Germline loops: CDR1 SGHTA, CDR2 FQGNSA. The CDR3 length is 19 residues. J was trimmed by 1 base and V by 5 bases; bases with no gene match: 17. The CDR3 DNA sequence: TGTGCCAGCAGCGCTTTGGGCGGGAGCTTTCCTACTGCCAAAAACATTCAGTACTTC. Protein product: CASSALGGSFPTAKNIQYF.

V usage is TRBV6-6 and J usage is TRBJ2-5; D is perhaps TRBD1 (6 bases). From germline, CDR1 is MNHNY and CDR2 SVGAGI (reference sequence). This CDR3 region has 13 residues. The V end was cut by 5 bases, the J end by 5 bases, with 12 bases between. The CDR3 bases are TGTGCCAGCAGTAGACAGGTCGGGGAGACCCAGTACTTC. Its protein product is CASSRQVGETQYF.

The V gene is TRBV18, the J gene TRBJ2-7; no clear D gene. The V end lost 1 base, the J end lost 0 bases, and 13 bases lay between the germline ends. Germline V gene sequence: CDR1 KGHSH, CDR2 LQKENI. CDR3 size: 16 residues. The CDR3: CASSPRSAVRSYEQYF. The CDR3 bases are TGTGCCAGCTCACCACGAAGCGCCGTCCGCTCCTACGAGCAGTACTTC.

The V call is TRBV5-1, the J call TRBJ1-3; the D is unclear. The CDR3 runs to 15 residues. The germline V and J ends were trimmed by 1 base and 0 bases, with 8 bases remaining between them. The germline V gene has CDR1 SGHRS and CDR2 YFSETQ. The CDR3 region has the DNA TGCGCCAGCAGCTTGAATAGCAACTCTGGAAACACCATATATTTT. This sequence encodes CASSLNSNSGNTIYF.

The V call is TRBV4-3, the J call TRBJ1-4; the match to TRBD1 covers 9 bases. CDR1 is LGHNA, CDR2 YSLEER, per germline. This CDR3 region has 15 residues. The trim removed 4 bases at V and 6 bases at J, leaving 6 bases unmatched. Written as DNA, the CDR3 is TGCGCCAGCAGCCCCAACAGGGGGCGCGATGAAAAACTGTTTTTT. This sequence encodes CASSPNRGRDEKLFF.

The genes are TRBV6-4 and TRBJ2-3; the match to TRBD2 covers 12 bases. In germline, CDR1 is MRHNA, CDR2 SNTAGT. The CDR3 sequence is 15 residues long. V shed 6 bases and J 5 bases; nucleotides not matched to a gene: 6. CDR3 DNA sequence: TGTGCCAGCAGACCTCTAGCGGGGGGGCAAGATACGCAGTATTTT. Amino acid sequence: CASRPLAGGQDTQYF.

This chain uses TRBV4-1 with TRBJ2-1, with 16 bases that match TRBD2. This CDR3 has 15 residues. V trimming: 0 bases; J trimming: 10 bases; junction bases outside the gene matches: 0. From germline, CDR1 is MGHRA and CDR2 YSYEKL. CDR3 sequence (DNA): TGCGCCAGCAGCCAAGAGGGACTAGCGGGAGGGGAGCAGTTCTTC. It is translated as CASSQEGLAGGEQFF.

The V call is TRBV7-9, the J call TRBJ1-1; D remains ambiguous. Trimming pared 5 bases from V and 1 base from J, leaving 8 bases between. The CDR3 loop spans 13 amino acids. Per the germline V gene, CDR1 is SEHNR and CDR2 is FQNEAQ (reference sequence). CDR3 amino acids: CASSARENTEAFF. In nucleotides, the CDR3 is TGTGCCAGCAGCGCTCGGGAGAACACTGAAGCTTTCTTT.

The chain carries TRBV28 and TRBJ1-5, with D perhaps TRBD1 (5 bases). Trimming stripped 4 bases from V and 4 bases from J, with 14 bases between. Germline V gene data show CDR1 as MDHEN and CDR2 as SYDVKM. This CDR3 has 15 residues. CDR3 bases: TGTGCCAGCAGTTCCCCAGCGGGGCTGAATCAGCCCCAGCATTTT. Residues: CASSSPAGLNQPQHF. Filled out from reference TRBV28 and TRBJ1-5, the complete variable domain reads DVKVTQSSRYLVKRTGEKVFLECVQDMDHENMFWYRQDPGLGLRLIYFSYDVKMKEKGDIPEGYSVSREKKERFSLILESASTNQTSMYLCASSSPAGLNQPQHFGDGTRLSIL.

This clone appeared a single time. The chain combines TRBV19 with TRBJ2-5; TRBD1 is a possible D gene (7 bases). CDR1 and CDR2 from the germline V gene are LNHDA and SQIVND (reference sequence). The CDR3 totals 16 residues. Trimming shortened V by 1 base and J by 5 bases, and 17 bases separated the two germline ends. The CDR3 is CASSIGNRGGKETQYF. Written as DNA, the CDR3 is TGTGCCAGTAGTATAGGAAACAGGGGAGGCAAGGAGACCCAGTACTTC.

This clone occurred once. This sequence joins TRBV18 and TRBJ2-3, with 9 positions matching TRBD2. Per the germline V gene, CDR1 is KGHSH and CDR2 is LQKENI. With 6 bases clipped from V and 1 base from J, the junction kept 5 bases outside the gene matches. The CDR3 is made up of 15 amino acids. CDR3 bases: TGTGCCAGCTCCCGACTAGCGGACGGCACAGATACGCAGTATTTT. This encodes CASSRLADGTDTQYF. Together with reference TRBV18 and TRBJ2-3, the CDR3 gives the full variable domain: NAGVMQNPRHLVRRRGQEARLRCSPMKGHSHVYWYRQLPEEGLKFMVYLQKENIIDESGMPKERFSAEFPKEGPSILRIQQVVRGDSAAYFCASSRLADGTDTQYFGPGTRLTVL.

The chain employs TRBV7-6 and TRBJ2-1, with 7 bases aligning to TRBD1. There are 15 residues in the CDR3. Germline V gene lookup returns CDR1 SGHVS and CDR2 FNYEAQ. J lost 8 bases, V lost 1 base, and 8 bases had no gene match. The CDR3 loop reads CASSLVSGTAHEQFF. The CDR3 nucleotides read TGTGCCAGCAGCTTAGTCTCGGGGACAGCTCATGAGCAGTTCTTC.

This rearrangement joins TRBV28 to TRBJ2-5; no clear D. Trimming stripped 2 bases from V and 5 bases from J, with 6 bases between. The CDR3 sequence is 12 residues long. Germline CDR1 MDHEN, CDR2 SYDVKM. DNA of the CDR3: TGTGCCAGCAGTTTAGCCCGGGAGACCCAGTACTTC. It is translated as CASSLARETQYF.

The CDR3 here is CATDRGGYNEQFF. The CDR3 DNA sequence: TGTGCCACCGACCGCGGGGGTTACAATGAGCAGTTCTTC. The chain links TRBV24-1 to TRBJ2-1, with 7 bases aligning to TRBD2. The germline CDR1 and CDR2 sequences are KGHDR and SFDVKD. The CDR3 totals 13 residues. J lost 4 bases, V lost 9 bases, and 5 bases had no gene match.

The CDR3 DNA reads as TGTGCCAGCAGCCCCCCGCCCGGAGGCTATGGCTACACCTTC. Amino acids: CASSPPPGGYGYTF. This chain links TRBV6-5 with TRBJ1-2, with D uncertain. The CDR3 is 14 residues long. With 6 bases removed from V and 4 bases from J, the gap between germline ends came to 15 bases. The germline CDR1 and CDR2 sequences are MNHEY and SVGAGI.